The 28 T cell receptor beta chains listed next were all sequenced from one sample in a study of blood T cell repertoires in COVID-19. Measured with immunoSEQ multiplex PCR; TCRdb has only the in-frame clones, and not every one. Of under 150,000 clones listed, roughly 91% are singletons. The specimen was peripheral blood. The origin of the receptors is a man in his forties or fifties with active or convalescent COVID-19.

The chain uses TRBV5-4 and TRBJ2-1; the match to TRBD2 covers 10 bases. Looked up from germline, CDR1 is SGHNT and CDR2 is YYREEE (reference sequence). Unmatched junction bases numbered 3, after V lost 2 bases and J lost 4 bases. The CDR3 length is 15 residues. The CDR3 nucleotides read TGTGCCAGCAGCTTTAGCGGGGGGTCTTACAATGAGCAGTTCTTC. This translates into CASSFSGGSYNEQFF.

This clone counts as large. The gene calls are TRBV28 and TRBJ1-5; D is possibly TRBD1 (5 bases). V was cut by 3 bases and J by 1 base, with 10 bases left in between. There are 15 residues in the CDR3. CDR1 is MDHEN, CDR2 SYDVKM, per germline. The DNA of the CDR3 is TGTGCCAGCAGTTTGGTACAGGCGAGCAATCAGCCCCAGCATTTT. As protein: CASSLVQASNQPQHF.

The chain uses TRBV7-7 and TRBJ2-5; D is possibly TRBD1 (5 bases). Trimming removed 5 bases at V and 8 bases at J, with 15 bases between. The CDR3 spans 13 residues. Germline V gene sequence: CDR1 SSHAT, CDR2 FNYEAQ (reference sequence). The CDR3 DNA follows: TGTGCCAGCAGCCAAGCCAGGGCCGACACCCAGTACTTC. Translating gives CASSQARADTQYF.

CDR3 protein: CATSDRGQGAINEQFF. CDR3 DNA: TGTGCCACCAGTGACCGGGGGCAGGGGGCCATCAATGAGCAGTTCTTC. The gene calls are TRBV24-1 and TRBJ2-1; 8 bases are shared with TRBD1. CDR3 length: 16 residues. The J segment lost 6 bases and the V segment lost 4 bases, leaving 10 bases of the junction unmatched. Germline values: CDR1 KGHDR, CDR2 SFDVKD.

CDR3 sequence: CASSLNKGYYEQYF. In DNA form, the CDR3 reads TGTGCCAGCAGTTTAAATAAGGGGTACTACGAGCAGTACTTC. This sequence joins TRBV27 and TRBJ2-7, with D maybe TRBD1 (5 bases). The V end was cut by 2 bases, the J end by 3 bases, with 11 bases between. Looked up from germline, CDR1 is MNHEY and CDR2 is SMNVEV (reference sequence). The CDR3 has 14 amino acids.

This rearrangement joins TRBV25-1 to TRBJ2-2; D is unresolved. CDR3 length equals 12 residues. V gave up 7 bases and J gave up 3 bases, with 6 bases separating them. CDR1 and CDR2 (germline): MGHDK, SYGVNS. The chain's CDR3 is CASTFHTGELFF. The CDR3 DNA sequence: TGTGCCAGCACCTTCCACACCGGGGAGCTGTTTTTT.

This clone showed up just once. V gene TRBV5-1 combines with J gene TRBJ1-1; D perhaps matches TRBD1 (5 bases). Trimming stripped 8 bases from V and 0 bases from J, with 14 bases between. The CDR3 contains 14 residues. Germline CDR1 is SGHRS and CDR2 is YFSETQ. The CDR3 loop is CASTNGAMNTEAFF. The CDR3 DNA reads TGCGCCAGTACCAATGGGGCCATGAACACTGAAGCTTTCTTT.

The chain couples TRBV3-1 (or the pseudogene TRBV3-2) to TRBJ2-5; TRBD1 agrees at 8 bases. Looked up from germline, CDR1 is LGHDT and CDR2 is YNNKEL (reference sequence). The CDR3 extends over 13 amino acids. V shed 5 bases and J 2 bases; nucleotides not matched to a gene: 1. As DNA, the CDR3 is TGTGCCAGCAGCAGGGACAGGCAAGAGACCCAGTACTTC. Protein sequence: CASSRDRQETQYF.

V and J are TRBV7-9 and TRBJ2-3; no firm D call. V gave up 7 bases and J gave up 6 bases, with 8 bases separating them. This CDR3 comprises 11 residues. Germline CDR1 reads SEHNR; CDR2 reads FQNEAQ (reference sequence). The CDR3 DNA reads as TGTGCCAGCACCGTGTCGGATACGCAGTATTTT. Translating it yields CASTVSDTQYF.

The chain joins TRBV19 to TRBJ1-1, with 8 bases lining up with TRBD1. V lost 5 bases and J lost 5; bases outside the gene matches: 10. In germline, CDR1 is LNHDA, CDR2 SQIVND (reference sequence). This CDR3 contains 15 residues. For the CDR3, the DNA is TGTGCCAGTAGTTCTCGGCAGGGGGCGCGGACTGAAGCTTTCTTT. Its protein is CASSSRQGARTEAFF.

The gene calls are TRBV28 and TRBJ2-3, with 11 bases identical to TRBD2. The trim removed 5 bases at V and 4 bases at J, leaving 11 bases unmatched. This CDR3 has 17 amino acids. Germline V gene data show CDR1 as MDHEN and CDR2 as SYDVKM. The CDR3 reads CASSLVARTSGSDTQYF. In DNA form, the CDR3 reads TGTGCCAGCAGTCTTGTAGCAAGGACTAGCGGGTCAGATACGCAGTATTTT. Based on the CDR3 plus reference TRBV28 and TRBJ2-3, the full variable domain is DVKVTQSSRYLVKRTGEKVFLECVQDMDHENMFWYRQDPGLGLRLIYFSYDVKMKEKGDIPEGYSVSREKKERFSLILESASTNQTSMYLCASSLVARTSGSDTQYFGPGTRLTVL.

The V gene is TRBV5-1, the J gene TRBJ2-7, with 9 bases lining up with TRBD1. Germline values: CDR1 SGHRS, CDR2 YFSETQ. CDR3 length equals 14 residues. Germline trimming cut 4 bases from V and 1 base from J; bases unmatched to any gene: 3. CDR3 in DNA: TGCGCCAGCAGCCCCGGGACAGGGTCCTACGAGCAGTACTTC. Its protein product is CASSPGTGSYEQYF. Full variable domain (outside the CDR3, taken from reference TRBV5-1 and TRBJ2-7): KAGVTQTPRYLIKTRGQQVTLSCSPISGHRSVSWYQQTPGQGLQFLFEYFSETQRNKGNFPGRFSGRQFSNSRSEMNVSTLELGDSALYLCASSPGTGSYEQYFGPGTRLTVT.

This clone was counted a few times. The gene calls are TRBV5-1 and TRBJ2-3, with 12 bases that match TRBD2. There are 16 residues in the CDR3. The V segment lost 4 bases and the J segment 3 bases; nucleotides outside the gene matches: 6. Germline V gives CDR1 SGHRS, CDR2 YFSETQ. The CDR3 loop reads CASSEPGTSGTDTQYF. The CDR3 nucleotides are TGCGCCAGCAGCGAACCCGGGACTAGCGGGACAGATACGCAGTATTTT.

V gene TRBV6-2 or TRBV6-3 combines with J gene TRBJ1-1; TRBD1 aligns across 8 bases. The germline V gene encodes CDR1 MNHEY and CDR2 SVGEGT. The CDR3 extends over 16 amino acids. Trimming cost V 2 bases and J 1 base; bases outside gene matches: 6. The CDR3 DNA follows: TGTGCCAGCAGTTACCCTGGACAGGGACCGAACACTGAAGCTTTCTTT. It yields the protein CASSYPGQGPNTEAFF.

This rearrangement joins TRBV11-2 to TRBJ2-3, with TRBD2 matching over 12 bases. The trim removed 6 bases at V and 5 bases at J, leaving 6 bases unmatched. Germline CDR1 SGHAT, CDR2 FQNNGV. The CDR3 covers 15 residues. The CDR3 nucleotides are TGTGCCAGCAGTCAGACTAGCGGGGGAGGAGATACGCAGTATTTT. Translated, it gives CASSQTSGGGDTQYF.

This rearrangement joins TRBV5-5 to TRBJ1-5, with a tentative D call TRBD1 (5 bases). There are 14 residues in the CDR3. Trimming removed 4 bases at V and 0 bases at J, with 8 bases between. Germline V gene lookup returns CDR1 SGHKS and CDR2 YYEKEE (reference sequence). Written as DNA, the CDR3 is TGTGCCAGCAGCAGGACATATAGCAATCAGCCCCAGCATTTT. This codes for CASSRTYSNQPQHF.

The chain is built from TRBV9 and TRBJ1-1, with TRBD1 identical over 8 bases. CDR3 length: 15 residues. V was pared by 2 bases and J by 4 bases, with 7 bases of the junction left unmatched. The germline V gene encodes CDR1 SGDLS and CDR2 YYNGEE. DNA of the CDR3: TGTGCCAGCAGCGTCCCGACAGGGGAGGGCACTGAAGCTTTCTTT. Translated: CASSVPTGEGTEAFF.

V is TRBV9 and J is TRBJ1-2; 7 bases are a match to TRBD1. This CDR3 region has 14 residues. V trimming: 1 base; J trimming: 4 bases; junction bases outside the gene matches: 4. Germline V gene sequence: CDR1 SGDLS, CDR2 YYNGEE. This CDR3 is CASSVTGAPYGYTF. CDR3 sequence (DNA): TGTGCCAGCAGCGTAACAGGGGCTCCCTATGGCTACACCTTC.

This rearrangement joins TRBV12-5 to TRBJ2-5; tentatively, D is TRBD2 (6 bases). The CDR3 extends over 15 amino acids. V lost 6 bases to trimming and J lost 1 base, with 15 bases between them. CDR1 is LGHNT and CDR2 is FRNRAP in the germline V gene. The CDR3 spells CASGPGTYLQETQYF. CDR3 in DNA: TGTGCTAGTGGCCCCGGGACTTACCTCCAAGAGACCCAGTACTTC.

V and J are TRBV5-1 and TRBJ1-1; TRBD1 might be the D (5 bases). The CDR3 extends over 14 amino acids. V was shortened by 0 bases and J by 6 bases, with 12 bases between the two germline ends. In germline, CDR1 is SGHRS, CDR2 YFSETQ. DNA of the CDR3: TGCGCCAGCAGCTTGGTGGCTGGGGCCGCTGAAGCTTTCTTT. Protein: CASSLVAGAAEAFF.

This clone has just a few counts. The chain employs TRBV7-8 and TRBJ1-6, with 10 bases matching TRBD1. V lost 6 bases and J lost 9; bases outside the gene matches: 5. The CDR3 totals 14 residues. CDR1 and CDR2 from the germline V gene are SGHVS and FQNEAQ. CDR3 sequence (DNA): TGTGCCAGCAGACTAGACAGGGGGCCTTCACCCCTCCACTTT. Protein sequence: CASRLDRGPSPLHF.

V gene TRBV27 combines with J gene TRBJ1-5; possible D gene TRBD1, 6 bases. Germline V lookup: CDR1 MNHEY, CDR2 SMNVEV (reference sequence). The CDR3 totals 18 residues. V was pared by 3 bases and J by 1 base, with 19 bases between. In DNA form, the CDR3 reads TGTGCCAGCAGTTTCAACAAGGACAGTTTACTCAGCAATCAGCCCCAGCATTTT. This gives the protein CASSFNKDSLLSNQPQHF.

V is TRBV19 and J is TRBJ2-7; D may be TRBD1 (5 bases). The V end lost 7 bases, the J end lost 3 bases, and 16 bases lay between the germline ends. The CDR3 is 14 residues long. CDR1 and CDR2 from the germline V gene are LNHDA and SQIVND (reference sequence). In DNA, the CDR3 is TGTGCCAGTACCCGAGGTGGCAGGGACTACGAGCAGTACTTC. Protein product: CASTRGGRDYEQYF.

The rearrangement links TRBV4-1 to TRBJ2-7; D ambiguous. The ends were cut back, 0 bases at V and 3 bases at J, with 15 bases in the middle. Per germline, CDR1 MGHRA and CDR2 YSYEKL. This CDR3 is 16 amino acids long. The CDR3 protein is CASSQEPTAPGYEQYF. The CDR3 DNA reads TGCGCCAGCAGCCAAGAGCCGACCGCGCCGGGCTACGAGCAGTACTTC.

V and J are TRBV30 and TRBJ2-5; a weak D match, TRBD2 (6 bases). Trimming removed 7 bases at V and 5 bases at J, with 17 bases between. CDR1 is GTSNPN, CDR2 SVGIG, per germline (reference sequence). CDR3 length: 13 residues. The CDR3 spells CAFSRRGIETQYF. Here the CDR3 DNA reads TGTGCCTTCTCTCGGAGGGGAATCGAGACCCAGTACTTC.

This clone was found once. The CDR3 DNA sequence: TGCGCCAGCAGCTCGGACCAAACAGGGATGAACACTGAAGCTTTCTTT. It is translated as CASSSDQTGMNTEAFF. The chain uses TRBV5-1 and TRBJ1-1, with D tentatively TRBD1 (6 bases). Germline values: CDR1 SGHRS, CDR2 YFSETQ. CDR3 length equals 16 residues. Trimming left V 3 bases short and J 0 bases short, with 15 bases between.

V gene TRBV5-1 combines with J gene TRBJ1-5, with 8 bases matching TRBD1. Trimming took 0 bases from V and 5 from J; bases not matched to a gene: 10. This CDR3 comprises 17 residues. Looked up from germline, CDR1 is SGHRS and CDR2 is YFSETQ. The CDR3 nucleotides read TGCGCCAGCAGCTTGGGTAGTGGACAGGGAGGACATCAGCCCCAGCATTTT. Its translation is CASSLGSGQGGHQPQHF.

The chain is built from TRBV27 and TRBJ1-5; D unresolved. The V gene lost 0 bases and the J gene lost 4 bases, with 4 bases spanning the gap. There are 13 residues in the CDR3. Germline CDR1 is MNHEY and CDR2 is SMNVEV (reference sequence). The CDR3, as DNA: TGTGCCAGCAGTTTATCTCAGAATCAGCCCCAGCATTTT. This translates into CASSLSQNQPQHF.